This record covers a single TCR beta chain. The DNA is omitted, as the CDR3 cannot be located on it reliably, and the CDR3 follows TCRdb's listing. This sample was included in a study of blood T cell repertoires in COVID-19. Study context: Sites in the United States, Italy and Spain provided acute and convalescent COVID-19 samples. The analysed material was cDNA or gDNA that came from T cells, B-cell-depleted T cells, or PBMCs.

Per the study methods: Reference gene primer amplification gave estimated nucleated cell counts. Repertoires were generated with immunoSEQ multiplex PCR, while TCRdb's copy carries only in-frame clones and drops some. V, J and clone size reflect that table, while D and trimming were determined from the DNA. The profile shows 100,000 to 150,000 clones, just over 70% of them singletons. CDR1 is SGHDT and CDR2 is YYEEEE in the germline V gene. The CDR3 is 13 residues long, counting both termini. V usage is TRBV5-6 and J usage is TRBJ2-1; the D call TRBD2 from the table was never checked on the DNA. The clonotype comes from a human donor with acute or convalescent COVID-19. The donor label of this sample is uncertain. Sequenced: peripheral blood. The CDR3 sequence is CASTWGGGALEFF.